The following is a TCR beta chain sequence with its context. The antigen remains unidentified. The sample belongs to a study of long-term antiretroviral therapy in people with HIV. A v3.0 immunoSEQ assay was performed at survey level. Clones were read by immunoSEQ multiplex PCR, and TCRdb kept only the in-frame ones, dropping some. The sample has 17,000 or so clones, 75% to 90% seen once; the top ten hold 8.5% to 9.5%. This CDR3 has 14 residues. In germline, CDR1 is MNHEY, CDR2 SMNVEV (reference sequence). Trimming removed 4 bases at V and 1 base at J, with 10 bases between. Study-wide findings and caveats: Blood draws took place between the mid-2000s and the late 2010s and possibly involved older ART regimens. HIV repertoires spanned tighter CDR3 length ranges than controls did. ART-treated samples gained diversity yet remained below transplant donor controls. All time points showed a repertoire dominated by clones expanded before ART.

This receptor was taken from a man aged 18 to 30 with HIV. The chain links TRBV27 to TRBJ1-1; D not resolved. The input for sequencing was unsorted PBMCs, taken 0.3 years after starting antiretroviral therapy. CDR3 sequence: CASSSQRENTEAFF. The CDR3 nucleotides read TGTGCCAGCAGTTCCCAAAGGGAGAACACTGAAGCTTTCTTT.